Following are 30 T cell receptor beta chains from one sample sequenced in a study of T cell repertoires in cytomegalovirus infection. TCRdb independently ran MiXCR on the reads; one entry per CDR3 protein. The sample lists about 310,000 distinct CDR3 sequences; roughly 15% were seen once. Sequences were obtained from PBMCs. These receptors were obtained from a human donor in good health (CMV status not recorded). Some clones in this sample may be carry-over from other donors' samples.

This clonotype was seen ten or more times. This chain links TRBV19 with TRBJ1-2; TRBD1 is a possible D gene (6 bases). The germline V and J ends were trimmed by 4 bases and 6 bases, with 9 bases remaining between them. Germline V gene sequence: CDR1 LNHDA, CDR2 SQIVND (reference sequence). The CDR3 runs 12 residues. DNA of the CDR3: TGTGCCAGTAGTACCTACAGGGATGGCTACACCTTC. Amino acids: CASSTYRDGYTF.

This clonotype showed up many times. The chain couples TRBV7-2 to TRBJ1-5, with D maybe TRBD1 (6 bases). Trimming removed 5 bases from V and 5 bases from J, with 13 bases in between. Per germline, CDR1 SGHTA and CDR2 FQGNSA. The CDR3 is 14 residues long. The CDR3 region has the DNA TGTGCCAGCAGCGTCACAGGGATGGATCAGCCCCAGCATTTT. Translating gives CASSVTGMDQPQHF.

This clonotype was counted only a few times. The V call is TRBV6-1, the J call TRBJ2-1, with D maybe TRBD2 (5 bases). The V end lost 8 bases, the J end lost 12 bases, and 14 bases lay between the germline ends. The V gene's germline CDR1 is MNHNS and CDR2 SASEGT. The CDR3 length is 11 residues. The chain's CDR3 is CASGQGRGQFF. Here the CDR3 DNA reads TGTGCCAGCGGCCAAGGCCGGGGGCAGTTCTTC.

Only a few counts were recorded for this clonotype. The chain has TRBV2 and TRBJ1-2; 7 bases fit TRBD1. Germline trimming cut 4 bases from V and 9 bases from J; bases unmatched to any gene: 8. Germline CDR1 is SNHLY and CDR2 is FYNNEI. CDR3 size: 13 residues. This chain's CDR3 is CASSASQDRSYTF. The CDR3 DNA reads TGTGCCAGCAGTGCCTCCCAGGACAGGAGCTACACCTTC.

The sample holds a few counts of this clonotype. This chain uses TRBV2 with TRBJ2-2; D is perhaps TRBD2 (6 bases). Trimming cost V 5 bases and J 4 bases, with 20 bases left between them. This CDR3 has 17 residues. Germline lookup yields CDR1 SNHLY and CDR2 FYNNEI. Here the CDR3 reads CASSHPQGLASTGELFF. The CDR3 nucleotides are TGTGCCAGCAGTCACCCCCAGGGCCTAGCGAGCACCGGGGAGCTGTTTTTT.

The V and J genes are TRBV6-2 or TRBV6-3 and TRBJ2-5; 9 bases match TRBD2. Germline loops: CDR1 MNHEY, CDR2 SVGEGT. Trimming removed 6 bases from V and 1 base from J; junction bases left unmatched: 9. This CDR3 region has 16 residues. The DNA of the CDR3 is TGTGCCAGCAGCCGAGCCGGGACTAGCCGCCAAGAGACCCAGTACTTC. The encoded protein is CASSRAGTSRQETQYF.

This clonotype was seen a handful of times. The chain uses TRBV6-1 and TRBJ2-3; D is ambiguous. Between the trimmed V and J ends, which lost 4 bases and 0 bases, there was a span of 11 bases. CDR1 is MNHNS and CDR2 is SASEGT in the germline V gene. The CDR3 is made up of 15 amino acids. The CDR3 nucleotides read TGTGCCAGCAGTGCCCGGGCCGCTAGCACAGATACGCAGTATTTT. This sequence encodes CASSARAASTDTQYF.

Ten or more counts support this clonotype. The rearrangement joins TRBV7-9 to TRBJ2-7; D possibly corresponds to TRBD1 (5 bases). Looked up from germline, CDR1 is SEHNR and CDR2 is FQNEAQ (reference sequence). The CDR3 is made up of 14 amino acids. The germline V and J ends were trimmed by 3 bases and 5 bases, with 14 bases remaining between them. CDR3 protein: CASSFLGVLDEQYF. The CDR3 DNA is TGTGCCAGCAGCTTTTTAGGGGTTCTGGACGAGCAGTACTTC.

The DNA of the CDR3 is TGTGCCAGCAGTGCGACATTTGACTATGGCTACACCTTC. It yields the protein CASSATFDYGYTF. The chain links TRBV6-6 to TRBJ1-2; D remains unclear. The CDR3 totals 13 residues. Between the trimmed V and J ends, which lost 5 bases and 3 bases, there was a span of 10 bases. The germline V gene has CDR1 MNHNY and CDR2 SVGAGI (reference sequence).

This clonotype appeared a few times. The chain carries TRBV20-1 and TRBJ2-3; 7 bases are shared with TRBD2. The CDR3 loop spans 14 amino acids. After removal of 3 bases from V and 7 bases from J, the junction contained 10 bases not matched to a gene. Germline-derived CDR1 and CDR2 are DFQATT and SNEGSKA (reference sequence). The CDR3 is CSASGGEGSNTQYF. The CDR3 DNA sequence: TGCAGTGCTAGTGGGGGGGAAGGATCGAATACGCAGTATTTT.

This clonotype has ten or more counts. This chain uses TRBV7-6 with TRBJ2-5; 9 positions agree with TRBD2. Germline values: CDR1 SGHVS, CDR2 FNYEAQ. With V trimmed by 6 bases and J by 7 bases, 15 bases remained unmatched. The length of the CDR3 is 16 residues. DNA for the CDR3: TGTGCCAGCAGGCCCGGTAGTAGCGGGGGCCGGGGGACCCAGTACTTC. It yields the protein CASRPGSSGGRGTQYF. Drawing the rest from reference TRBV7-6 and TRBJ2-5, the complete variable domain is GAGVSQSPRYKVTKRGQDVALRCDPISGHVSLYWYRQALGQGPEFLTYFNYEAQQDKSGLPNDRFSAERPEGSISTLTIQRTEQRDSAMYRCASRPGSSGGRGTQYFGPGTRLLVL.

This clonotype was detected many times. The rearrangement links TRBV5-6 to TRBJ1-6, with D possibly TRBD1 on 5 matching bases. V was pared by 4 bases and J by 0 bases, with 14 bases between. Germline CDR1 SGHDT, CDR2 YYEEEE. The CDR3 spans 17 residues. CDR3 sequence: CASSERTRSSYNSPLHF. In nucleotides, the CDR3 is TGTGCCAGCAGCGAAAGGACACGGAGCTCCTATAATTCACCCCTCCACTTT.

The chain couples TRBV4-1 to TRBJ1-2; possibly TRBD1 for D (6 bases). CDR1 is MGHRA and CDR2 is YSYEKL in the germline V gene. Trimming left V 2 bases short and J 0 bases short, with 13 bases between. CDR3 length equals 16 residues. The CDR3 region has the DNA TGCGCCAGCAGCCAACCATTCCAGGGGACTAACTATGGCTACACCTTC. Translated: CASSQPFQGTNYGYTF.

This clonotype showed up just a few times. The J gene is TRBJ1-5, the V gene TRBV4-1; weak D call: TRBD1 (6 bases). CDR1 is MGHRA, CDR2 YSYEKL, per germline. Trimming took 1 base from V and 5 from J, leaving 12 bases between them. CDR3 size: 15 residues. Here the CDR3 DNA reads TGCGCCAGCAGCCAAGGGTACAGGGAGGATCAGCCCCAGCATTTT. Its protein product is CASSQGYREDQPQHF.

This clonotype came up a few times. This rearrangement joins TRBV7-6 to TRBJ1-5, with D unresolved. The V gene lost 1 base and the J gene lost 9 bases, with 7 bases spanning the gap. CDR1 SGHVS and CDR2 FNYEAQ come from the germline V gene. The CDR3 runs 12 residues. The CDR3 nucleotides read TGTGCCAGCAGCTTAGTAGAAGGGCCCCAGCATTTT. It yields the protein CASSLVEGPQHF. The full variable domain, with the rest looked up from reference TRBV7-6 and TRBJ1-5, is GAGVSQSPRYKVTKRGQDVALRCDPISGHVSLYWYRQALGQGPEFLTYFNYEAQQDKSGLPNDRFSAERPEGSISTLTIQRTEQRDSAMYRCASSLVEGPQHFGDGTRLSIL.

This clonotype occurred many times. The chain uses TRBV12-3 or TRBV12-4 and TRBJ1-5; D uncertain. The CDR3 is 14 amino acids. The germline V and J ends were trimmed by 4 bases and 3 bases, with 10 bases remaining between them. DNA for the CDR3: TGTGCCAGCAGTTCCCTCGGGCCCAATCAGCCCCAGCATTTT. Protein product: CASSSLGPNQPQHF.

This clonotype was counted ten times or more. The rearrangement links TRBV6-1 to TRBJ1-1; D might be TRBD1 (5 bases). The CDR3 is 12 residues long. Germline V gene lookup returns CDR1 MNHNS and CDR2 SASEGT. The germline V and J ends were trimmed by 2 bases and 8 bases, with 9 bases remaining between them. As DNA, the CDR3 is TGTGCCAGCAGTGAATGGACAAGAGAAGCTTTCTTT. Its protein product is CASSEWTREAFF.

The gene calls are TRBV20-1 and TRBJ1-1; TRBD1 aligns across 7 bases. The CDR3 spans 14 residues. J was trimmed by 3 bases and V by 0 bases; bases with no gene match: 4. Germline V lookup: CDR1 DFQATT, CDR2 SNEGSKA (reference sequence). This CDR3 is CSAREGGRDTEAFF. The CDR3 region has the DNA TGCAGTGCTAGAGAAGGGGGCCGGGACACTGAAGCTTTCTTT.

This clonotype was counted between two and nine times. This chain links TRBV27 with TRBJ1-2; 9 bases line up with TRBD1. Germline CDR1 reads MNHEY; CDR2 reads SMNVEV (reference sequence). The ends lost 5 bases at V and 8 bases at J; junction bases unmatched: 12. The CDR3 runs 15 residues. Written as DNA, the CDR3 is TGTGCCAGCAGTCCTCGGGACAGGGTTGCTGAGGGCTACACCTTC. This sequence encodes CASSPRDRVAEGYTF.

V usage is TRBV28 and J usage is TRBJ1-3; 8 bases agree with TRBD1. CDR3 size: 15 residues. Germline trimming cut 6 bases from V and 9 bases from J; bases unmatched to any gene: 13. CDR1 is MDHEN, CDR2 SYDVKM, per germline. This CDR3 reads CASRPGGAGSITIYF. The CDR3 nucleotides are TGTGCCAGCAGACCAGGGGGCGCAGGATCAATCACCATATATTTT.

This clonotype was found a few times. V usage is TRBV14 and J usage is TRBJ1-1; unclear D gene. V lost 0 bases and J 1 base, leaving 9 bases between the germline ends. Per the germline V gene, CDR1 is SGHDN and CDR2 is FVKESK. The length of the CDR3 is 15 residues. CDR3 sequence reads: CASSQDLTANTEAFF. In DNA, the CDR3 is TGTGCCAGCAGCCAAGATCTTACAGCGAACACTGAAGCTTTCTTT.

This clonotype was seen a few times. The chain couples TRBV2 to TRBJ2-1; D unclear. The V gene's germline CDR1 is SNHLY and CDR2 FYNNEI. CDR3 length equals 15 residues. V dropped 8 bases and J dropped 0 bases, with 14 bases sitting between them. For the CDR3, the DNA is TGTGCCAGCGCCTGGCGGTACCTCTCCTACAATGAGCAGTTCTTC. This gives the protein CASAWRYLSYNEQFF.

Here the CDR3 DNA reads TGCGCCAGCAGGAAACCGGGACTAGCTGGCGATACGCAGTATTTT. Amino acid sequence: CASRKPGLAGDTQYF. The chain carries TRBV5-1 and TRBJ2-3; the match to TRBD2 covers 9 bases. Germline V gene data show CDR1 as SGHRS and CDR2 as YFSETQ. V was clipped by 5 bases and J by 6 bases; unmatched bases: 10. The CDR3 runs 15 residues.

The CDR3 is CASSLNGQGNTEAFF. The CDR3 DNA reads TGTGCCAGCAGTTTAAACGGACAGGGAAACACTGAAGCTTTCTTT. J is TRBJ1-1 and V is TRBV27, with TRBD1 identical over 8 bases. Germline CDR1 is MNHEY and CDR2 is SMNVEV (reference sequence). The CDR3 loop spans 15 amino acids. V lost 2 bases to trimming and J lost 2 bases; unmatched junction nucleotides: 4.

There are many counts of this clonotype. J is TRBJ1-5 and V is TRBV10-3, with unresolved D. The CDR3 is made up of 13 amino acids. Germline V gives CDR1 ENHRY, CDR2 SYGVKD. Trimming removed 7 bases from V and 7 bases from J, with 14 bases in between. The CDR3 DNA reads as TGTGCCATCATGTCGAACGCTCCACAGCCCCAGCATTTT. This translates into CAIMSNAPQPQHF.

The chain recombines TRBV19 with TRBJ1-5; D remains ambiguous. The CDR3 extends over 13 amino acids. The germline gives CDR1 LNHDA, CDR2 SQIVND (reference sequence). The V and J ends lost 5 bases and 6 bases respectively, with 11 bases between them. The CDR3 DNA sequence: TGTGCCAGTAGTTCCATCTCCATTCAGCCCCAGCATTTT. Amino acids: CASSSISIQPQHF. The whole variable domain, filled in from reference TRBV19 and TRBJ1-5, reads DGGITQSPKYLFRKEGQNVTLSCEQNLNHDAMYWYRQDPGQGLRLIYYSQIVNDFQKGDIAEGYSVSREKKESFPLTVTSAQKNPTAFYLCASSSISIQPQHFGDGTRLSIL.

This clonotype occurred a few times. This chain links TRBV20-1 with TRBJ1-5, with TRBD1 identical over 7 bases. CDR3 length: 13 residues. Unmatched junction bases numbered 3, after V lost 6 bases and J lost 1 base. Germline loops: CDR1 DFQATT, CDR2 SNEGSKA (reference sequence). CDR3 residues: CSAPTGSNQPQHF. The CDR3 DNA follows: TGCAGTGCCCCGACAGGGAGCAATCAGCCCCAGCATTTT.

This clonotype was found a few times. The rearrangement links TRBV6-6 to TRBJ2-7; no clear D. The CDR3 length is 11 residues. The germline gives CDR1 MNHNY, CDR2 SVGAGI (reference sequence). V was shortened by 6 bases and J by 7 bases, with 10 bases between the two germline ends. CDR3 nucleotide sequence: TGTGCCAGCAGCCCTTGGGGTGAGCAGTACTTC. Translated: CASSPWGEQYF.

Remarks on this clonotype: Being one base from a much bigger clone, this may be a read error. The genes are TRBV2 and TRBJ2-5; D is perhaps TRBD1 or TRBD2 (5 bases each). The V end lost 7 bases, the J end lost 3 bases, and 9 bases lay between the germline ends. Per the germline V gene, CDR1 is SNHLY and CDR2 is FYNNEI. This CDR3 has 12 residues. The CDR3 sequence: CASTRDEETQYF. In nucleotides, the CDR3 is TGTGCCAGCACCAGGGACGAAGAGACCCAGTACTTC.

This rearrangement joins TRBV7-9 to TRBJ1-4; D is ambiguous. This CDR3 spans 14 amino acids. Trimming took off 5 bases at V and 8 bases at J, with 15 bases between the two ends. CDR1 is SEHNR and CDR2 is FQNEAQ in the germline V gene (reference sequence). The CDR3 reads CASSTVGGSEKLFF. In DNA form, the CDR3 reads TGTGCCAGCAGCACCGTGGGAGGGAGCGAAAAACTGTTTTTT.